Many counts were recorded for the clone carrying this T cell receptor (beta chain). What it recognizes is unknown. The source of the sample is a study of T cells in Graves' hyperthyroidism and ophthalmopathy. Whole-study results and caveats: Ophthalmopathy prediction by the model preceded onset by a median about 6 months.

Amplified TCR beta CDR3 regions derived from RNA transcripts. An initial round of RT-PCR targeting the TCR CDR3 relied on the HTBI primer set. Using its own MiXCR run on the multiplex PCR reads, TCRdb lists one record per CDR3 protein. The sample lists more than 550,000 distinct CDR3 sequences, 15% to 20% seen once, with 16% in the top ten. This CDR3 comprises 12 residues. Per the germline V gene, CDR1 is MNHEY and CDR2 is SMNVEV (reference sequence). Trimming cost V 9 bases and J 3 bases, with 11 bases left between them. Newly diagnosed patients aged 18 to 65 had hyperthyroidism of under 2 months' duration. Exclusion followed for patients with uncontrolled infection, other autoimmune disease, pregnancy or lactation. Thyroid ultrasound and orbital computed tomography, with clinical symptoms and serum thyroxine and TRAb, informed diagnoses.

This chain uses TRBV27 with TRBJ1-2; D perhaps matches TRBD1 (5 bases). Sequenced sample: blood. This receptor was taken from a woman between 50 and 59 years old with Graves' hyperthyroidism that later progressed to Graves' ophthalmopathy. CDR3 nucleotides: TGTGCCAGTAGGAGGGGTTACTATGGCTACACCTTC. Translating gives CASRRGYYGYTF.